These T cell receptor beta chains were read from a single sample in a study of T cells in Graves' hyperthyroidism and ophthalmopathy. TCRdb re-called the multiplex PCR reads with MiXCR, one entry per CDR3 protein. The table has about 840,000 distinct CDR3 sequences, 38% seen once; the top ten hold more than 7%. Source material: blood. The source is a man aged 18 to 29 with Graves' hyperthyroidism. CDR3s include the opening cysteine and the closing phenylalanine or tryptophan. A D gene is named only where the DNA matches it firmly. Clone size is not always given. Where it is, it says once, few, many or a class for expanded clones.

D	size	J	V	CDR3	DNA
-	many	TRBJ2-5	TRBV29-1	CSVEDSGLQETQYF	TGCAGCGTTGAAGACTCCGGCCTCCAAGAGACCCAGTACTTC
TRBD1	many	TRBJ1-1	TRBV7-2	CASSNRDRVLAFF	TGTGCCAGCAGCAACCGGGACAGGGTTTTGGCTTTCTTT
TRBD2	-	TRBJ2-1	TRBV29-1	CSVERLVTSGGGEQFF	TGCAGCGTTGAGAGGCTTGTGACTAGCGGGGGAGGTGAGCAGTTCTTC
-	few	TRBJ1-1	TRBV20-1	CSARMGTAEAFF	TGCAGTGCTAGGATGGGTACCGCTGAAGCTTTCTTT
TRBD1	few	TRBJ2-5	TRBV30	CAWSAGQGRETQYF	TGTGCCTGGAGTGCGGGACAGGGTAGAGAGACCCAGTACTTC
TRBD1	once	TRBJ1-1	TRBV29-1	CSSPWTGTEAFF	TGCAGCAGCCCATGGACAGGCACTGAAGCTTTCTTT
-	many	TRBJ2-7	TRBV10-3	CASERQDGYEQYF	TGTGCCAGCGAGAGACAGGACGGGTACGAGCAGTACTTC
TRBD1	many	TRBJ2-7	TRBV10-3	CAIEGQGYEQYF	TGTGCCATTGAGGGACAGGGCTACGAGCAGTACTTC
-	few	TRBJ2-2	TRBV9	CASIVGGTGELFF	TGTGCCAGCATAGTTGGGGGGACCGGGGAGCTGTTTTTT
-	many	TRBJ2-2	TRBV2	CASTPAGMQGGGELFF	TGTGCCAGCACTCCAGCCGGGATGCAGGGCGGCGGGGAGCTGTTTTTT
TRBD1	few	TRBJ1-2	TRBV6-5	CASSYLTGGAQGYTF	TGTGCCAGCAGTTACTTGACAGGGGGCGCCCAGGGCTACACCTTC
-	-	TRBJ2-2	TRBV7-3	CASSPNSPNTGELFF	TGTGCCAGCAGCCCGAACTCCCCGAACACCGGGGAGCTGTTTTTT
-	many	TRBJ1-1	TRBV19	CASSMVRATEAFF	TGTGCCAGTAGTATGGTCAGGGCCACTGAAGCTTTCTTT
TRBD1	once	TRBJ2-5	TRBV7-9	CASSDTTGDETQYF	TGTGCCAGCAGCGATACGACAGGGGATGAGACCCAGTACTTC
-	many	TRBJ1-1	TRBV2	CASSPPDSPSEAFF	TGTGCCAGCAGCCCCCCAGACAGTCCGTCTGAAGCTTTCTTT
-	-	TRBJ2-6	TRBV15	CATSRDTNTEAF	TGTGCCACCAGCAGAGATACCAACACTGAAGCTTTC
-	many	TRBJ1-1	TRBV10-3	CAISESIGGTEAFF	TGTGCCATCAGTGAGTCGATTGGGGGAACTGAAGCTTTCTTT
-	many	TRBJ2-5	TRBV9	CASSVTSGMGTQYF	TGTGCCAGCAGCGTAACCTCGGGGATGGGGACCCAGTACTTC
-	-	TRBJ1-4	TRBV6-6	CASSHRQDEKLFF	TGTGCCAGTTCCCACCGACAGGATGAAAAACTGTTTTTT
TRBD1	-	TRBJ1-2	TRBV10-3	CAISNDRAQGYTF	TGTGCCATCAGTAACGACAGGGCGCAAGGCTACACCTTC
TRBD1	many	TRBJ2-7	TRBV29-1	CSVEGRQGYEQYF	TGCAGCGTTGAAGGGCGACAGGGCTACGAGCAGTACTTC
-	-	TRBJ2-7	TRBV7-9	CASSWSLLGSGFDEQYF	TGTGCCAGCAGCTGGAGTCTGCTGGGCAGCGGGTTCGATGAGCAGTACTTC
-	once	TRBJ2-5	TRBV7-9	CASSFGGTEPQYF	TGTGCCAGCAGCTTCGGGGGCACGGAGCCCCAGTACTTC
-	few	TRBJ1-1	TRBV7-8	CASSWTGQLNTEAFF	TGTGCCAGCAGCTGGACGGGACAATTGAACACTGAAGCTTTCTTT
TRBD2	-	TRBJ2-7	TRBV7-8	CASSQDGTSHIEQYF	TGCGCCAGCAGCCAAGATGGGACTAGCCACATCGAGCAGTACTTC
-	few	TRBJ2-2	TRBV7-9	CASSLPALGSDTGELFF	TGTGCCAGCAGCCTCCCGGCCCTAGGATCCGACACCGGGGAGCTGTTTTTT
-	many	TRBJ1-2	TRBV2	CASSTPGLGAKGYTF	TGTGCCAGCAGTACCCCCGGGCTGGGGGCGAAAGGCTACACCTTC
TRBD1	-	TRBJ1-2	TRBV4-1	CASSQSGTGVDYGYTF	TGCGCCAGCAGCCAGTCCGGGACAGGGGTCGACTATGGCTACACCTTC
TRBD1	many	TRBJ1-2	TRBV19	CASSFDRGNYGYTF	TGTGCCAGTAGTTTCGACAGGGGAAACTATGGCTACACCTTC
-	-	TRBJ1-1	TRBV20-1	CSARDLGTYTEAFF	TGCAGTGCTAGAGATCTGGGCACCTACACTGAAGCTTTCTTT
-	-	TRBJ1-1	TRBV20-1	CSARVPLKTEAFF	TGCAGTGCCAGAGTCCCTCTGAAAACTGAAGCTTTCTTT
TRBD2	-	TRBJ2-7	TRBV7-2	CASSPRVGGIYEQYF	TGTGCCAGCAGCCCACGGGTCGGGGGGATCTACGAGCAGTACTTC
TRBD1	many	TRBJ1-5	TRBV10-3	CAISETGVSGNQPQHF	TGTGCCATCAGTGAGACAGGGGTGAGCGGCAATCAGCCCCAGCATTTT
-	few	TRBJ1-1	TRBV11-1	CASSLRANMNTEAFF	TGTGCCAGCAGCTTAAGGGCCAATATGAACACTGAAGCTTTCTTT
-	-	TRBJ1-4	TRBV6-5	CASSYEGGEKLFF	TGTGCCAGCAGTTACGAGGGAGGGGAAAAACTGTTTTTT
-	few	TRBJ2-7	TRBV7-9	CASSSRGARGNEQYF	TGTGCCAGCAGCTCCCGGGGCGCTCGAGGGAACGAGCAGTACTTC